A selection of T cell receptor beta chains follows, all from one sample in a study of CD8+ T cells in alopecia areata. Sequencing used immunoSEQ multiplex PCR; TCRdb keeps in-frame clones, though not all of them. Of approximately 210,000 clones listed, less than 70% are singletons. Sequenced here: CD4+ T cells sorted from blood, sampled at week 49, from a patient treated with tofacitinib. The receptors derive from a human donor with alopecia areata. CDR3s include the opening cysteine and the closing phenylalanine or tryptophan. A D gene is named only where the DNA matches it firmly. Size is stated for part of the rows, as once, few or many counts, or as a class when the clone is expanded.

>few|TRBJ2-7|TRBV11-2|TRBD1
TGTGCCAGCAGCATAACCGGGACAGGGCTCTACGAGCAGTACTTC
CASSITGTGLYEQYF
>NA|TRBJ2-7|TRBV23-1|NA
TGCGCCAGCAGTCCGCCGCGCGCGAACGAGCAGTACTTC
CASSPPRANEQYF
>NA|TRBJ2-1|TRBV5-1|NA
TGCGCCAGCAGCCGCGGAGGGCCCGATGAGCAGTTCTTC
CASSRGGPDEQFF
>NA|TRBJ1-2|TRBV9|NA
TGTGCCAGCGAAAGGGTTCAGAATGGCTACACCTTC
CASERVQNGYTF
>many|TRBJ1-6|TRBV5-1|NA
TGCGCCAGCAGCTTGAATAATTCACCCCTCCACTTT
CASSLNNSPLHF
>NA|TRBJ2-7|TRBV29-1|NA
TGCAGCGTTTTAGGTGTGGCAGGACCCTACGAGCAGTACTTC
CSVLGVAGPYEQYF
>NA|TRBJ2-3|TRBV5-1|NA
TGCGCCAGCAGCTTGTACACCCGGGGGAGCACAGATACGCAGTATTTT
CASSLYTRGSTDTQYF
>NA|TRBJ2-2|TRBV29-1|TRBD2
TGCAGCGTTAGCGGGGGACCGAACACCGGGGAGCTGTTTTTT
CSVSGGPNTGELFF
>few|TRBJ2-3|TRBV6-5|NA
TGTGCCAGCAGTTACTCGTTGCGGGGAAAGTCAGATACGCAGTATTTT
CASSYSLRGKSDTQYF
>NA|TRBJ1-5|TRBV30|NA
TGTGCCTGGAGTGGGGCCCACAATCAGCCCCAGCATTTT
CAWSGAHNQPQHF
>NA|TRBJ2-7|TRBV30|NA
TGTGCCTGGATGGGGGGAGCCAAGCAGTACTTC
CAWMGGAKQYF
>NA|TRBJ2-2|TRBV7-9|NA
TGTGCCAGCAGCTTGAACACCGGGGAGCTGTTTTTT
CASSLNTGELFF
>NA|TRBJ2-5|TRBV7-2|NA
TGTGCCAGCAGCTTAGTTGAGACCCAGTACTTC
CASSLVETQYF
>few|TRBJ2-5|TRBV29-1|TRBD1
TGCAGCGTGGTCCCCACGACAGGGTCCCAAGAGACCCAGTACTTC
CSVVPTTGSQETQYF
>NA|TRBJ1-5|TRBV30|NA
TGTGCCTGGAGTGTTGTGACAGGCAATCAGCCCCAGCATTTT
CAWSVVTGNQPQHF
>few|TRBJ1-6|TRBV19|TRBD1
TGTGCCAGTACCATAGGGGGGACAGGGAACTCACCCCTCCACTTT
CASTIGGTGNSPLHF
>NA|TRBJ1-6|TRBV4-3|TRBD1
TGCGCCAGCAGCCAAGGACAGGGCATCGATTCACCCCTCCACTTT
CASSQGQGIDSPLHF
>NA|TRBJ2-5|TRBV25-1|NA
TGTGCCAGCAGTCCAGGGGAGACCCAGTACTTC
CASSPGETQYF
>NA|TRBJ1-2|TRBV29-1|NA
TGCAGCGTTGAAATACGCTATGGCTACACCTTC
CSVEIRYGYTF
>few|TRBJ1-1|TRBV7-9|NA
TGTGCCAGCAGCCTACCATCGACTGAAGCTTTCTTT
CASSLPSTEAFF
>NA|TRBJ1-2|TRBV4-3|NA
TGCGCCAGCAGCCAAGTGCCATCCGGAAACTATGGCTACACCTTC
CASSQVPSGNYGYTF
>NA|TRBJ2-1|TRBV7-6|TRBD2
TGTGCCAGCAGCCCTTTTGTGAGCGGGGGTAACAATGAGCAGTTCTTC
CASSPFVSGGNNEQFF
>NA|TRBJ1-6|TRBV6-1|TRBD1
TGTGCCAGCAGTGGCGGGACAGATAATTCACCCCTCCACTTT
CASSGGTDNSPLHF
>NA|TRBJ2-5|TRBV30|NA
TGTGCCTGGTCGGGTCTAAAAGAGACCCAGTACTTC
CAWSGLKETQYF
>NA|TRBJ1-1|TRBV29-1|NA
TGCAGCGTTGAACGGCCCCTTAACACTGAAGCTTTCTTT
CSVERPLNTEAFF
>NA|TRBJ1-5|TRBV10-3|NA
TGTGCCATCAGCCCAGGTAGCAATCAGCCCCAGCATTTT
CAISPGSNQPQHF
>NA|TRBJ2-5|TRBV29-1|NA
TGCAGCGTTGGTGGGGGCTTATCAAAAGAGACCCAGTACTTC
CSVGGGLSKETQYF
>few|TRBJ2-7|TRBV7-3|NA
TGTGCCAGCAGCCTTTACAGGGAACCCGTCAAGCAGTACTTC
CASSLYREPVKQYF
>NA|TRBJ2-7|TRBV25-1|NA
TGTGCCAGCAGCGGGATATTCTACGAGCAGTACTTC
CASSGIFYEQYF
>once|TRBJ2-3|TRBV29-1|TRBD2
TGCAGCGTCGGGGGGAGCACAGATACGCAGTATTTT
CSVGGSTDTQYF
>NA|TRBJ1-2|TRBV6-5|TRBD1
TGTGCCAGCAGTTACTCCCAGGGGGCTAACTATGGCTACACCTTC
CASSYSQGANYGYTF
>few|TRBJ1-1|TRBV29-1|TRBD1
TGCAGCGTGAGCCGGACAGGGGTCTGGGGGAACACTGAAGCTTTCTTT
CSVSRTGVWGNTEAFF